This is a list of T cell receptor beta chains from one sample in a study of blood T cell repertoires in COVID-19. TCRdb's copy holds only in-frame clones and misses some; the assay was immunoSEQ multiplex PCR. The sample has roughly 300,000 clones, about 90% seen once; the top ten hold approximately 0.99%. The specimen was PBMCs or T cells enriched from blood (not recorded which). The receptors shown here come from a woman in her thirties who had recovered from COVID-19. Each CDR3 is given with its conserved first and last residue. The D gene is left open where the match is weak. Part of the rows lack a size; the others show once, few, many or a class for expanded clones.

TRBJ1-2 TRBV28 . . TGTGCCAGCAGTTCCGAGACTGTGGATGGCTACACCTTC CASSSETVDGYTF
TRBJ2-3 TRBV5-1 . . TGCGCCATCTCCGGGACCCCGGGGGGCACAGATACGCAGTATTTT CAISGTPGGTDTQYF
TRBJ2-3 TRBV28 . . TGTGCCAGCAGGGAAGGGAGTCTTCGGTTCCTTACAGATACGCAGTATTTT CASREGSLRFLTDTQYF
TRBJ1-6 TRBV23-1 TRBD1 . TGCGCCAGCAGTCAGCTTCGAACAGGGGAGGCTTCACCCCTCCACTTT CASSQLRTGEASPLHF
TRBJ1-2 TRBV7-2 TRBD1 . TGTGCCAGCAGCCCTACCCCGGACAGGGGCTACACCTTC CASSPTPDRGYTF
TRBJ2-7 TRBV20-1 . . TGCAGTGCTAGAGGCACAGACGAGCAGTACTTC CSARGTDEQYF
TRBJ1-2 TRBV15 . once TGTGCCACCAGCAGAGGCAGGGTGATCTATGGCTACACCTTC CATSRGRVIYGYTF
TRBJ2-1 TRBV11-2 . . TGTGCCAGCGTGGATTTTGGTCAGGGTGATGAGCAGTTCTTC CASVDFGQGDEQFF
TRBJ2-5 TRBV30 TRBD2 . TGTGCCTGGAGTGTTTCTAGCGGGAGCGGGGAGACCCAGTACTTC CAWSVSSGSGETQYF
TRBJ2-4 TRBV11-2 TRBD2 . TGTGCCAGCAGCGATGCTCGGGGGGGCGTGGCCAAAAACATTCAGTACTTC CASSDARGGVAKNIQYF
TRBJ1-4 TRBV28 . . TGTGCCAGCAATGGGGGGAGCAATGAAAAACTGTTTTTT CASNGGSNEKLFF
TRBJ1-6 TRBV27 . . TGTGCCAGCAGTTTAGAAGGGCCGGGAGTGAATTCACCCCTCCACTTT CASSLEGPGVNSPLHF
TRBJ2-1 TRBV9 . medium-sized TGTGCCAGCAGCGTAGGCCCGGGCTCCTACAATGAGCAGTTCTTC CASSVGPGSYNEQFF
TRBJ2-1 TRBV30 TRBD1 . TGTGCCTGGAGTTCGACAGGGGGCCTCTACAATGAGCAGTTCTTC CAWSSTGGLYNEQFF
TRBJ2-2 TRBV5-5 . . TGTGCCAGCAGCTCGCTAGGGGGGGCTAGCACCGGGGAGCTGTTTTTT CASSSLGGASTGELFF
TRBJ1-5 TRBV4-1 TRBD1 . TGCGCCAGCAGCCAAGGTCGACAGGGAAGCCAGCCCCAGCATTTT CASSQGRQGSQPQHF
TRBJ1-5 TRBV5-5 . . TGTGCCAGCAGCTTGGTCCCAGAAGACTATAGCAATCAGCCCCAGCATTTT CASSLVPEDYSNQPQHF
TRBJ1-1 TRBV6-2/TRBV6-3 . . TGTGCCAGCAGTTACTCGGCGGGGGGCACTGAAGCTTTCTTT CASSYSAGGTEAFF
TRBJ1-1 TRBV25-1 . . TGTGCCAGCAGTGACGCCGGGAGCAAGGCTGAAGCTTTCTTT CASSDAGSKAEAFF
TRBJ2-5 TRBV27 TRBD2 . TGTGCCAGCAGTTTATCGTCCAGCGGGGGGGCGGAGACCCAGTACTTC CASSLSSSGGAETQYF
TRBJ2-7 TRBV7-9 TRBD1 . TGTGCCAGCAGCTTAGTCCGGCAGGGGGTCCTTGCCGAGCAGTACTTC CASSLVRQGVLAEQYF
TRBJ2-2 TRBV5-5 . . TGTGCCAGCAGCTTCCTCAGGAACACCGGGGAGCTGTTTTTT CASSFLRNTGELFF
TRBJ2-3 TRBV5-5 . . TGTGCCAGCAGCTCGCTACTAGTGGCAACAGATACGCAGTATTTT CASSSLLVATDTQYF
TRBJ1-1 TRBV7-2 TRBD1 . TGTGCCAGCAGCTTGCAGGGGGTAATCGCTGAAGCTTTCTTT CASSLQGVIAEAFF
TRBJ1-2 TRBV5-1 . . TGCGCCAGCAGCTTTACACAGCAACCTAACTATGGCTACACCTTC CASSFTQQPNYGYTF
TRBJ2-7 TRBV4-1 . . TGCGCCAGCAGCCAAGATAGGAGTGAGGGGGACACGCAGTACTTC CASSQDRSEGDTQYF
TRBJ2-3 TRBV9 . . TGTGCCAGTCAACGGGGGGCGACAGATACGCAGTATTTT CASQRGATDTQYF
TRBJ2-6 TRBV27 TRBD1 . TGTGCCAGCAGTTTTACAGGGGTCTGGTCTGAGGCCAACGTCCTGACTTTC CASSFTGVWSEANVLTF
TRBJ2-5 TRBV29-1 . . TGCAGCGTTGACAGGGGGGCAGAGACCCAGTACTTC CSVDRGAETQYF
TRBJ2-7 TRBV10-3 . few TGTGCCATCAGTGAGTCGAATATAGAGGTCGACTTC CAISESNIEVDF
TRBJ2-7 TRBV19 TRBD2 . TGTGCCAGTAGTCTAATGGGGGGGAGATCCGAGCAGTACTTC CASSLMGGRSEQYF
TRBJ2-1 TRBV2 . . TGTGCCAGCAGTGAAGGGCAGGGGTACAATGAGCAGTTCTTC CASSEGQGYNEQFF
TRBJ1-2 TRBV28 . . TGTGCCAGCAGACCTATTGGGGGGGGAGCTAACTATGGCTACACCTTC CASRPIGGGANYGYTF
TRBJ2-2 TRBV28 . . TGTGCCAGCAGTTTCCTGTCCGGCGGGGAGCTGTTTTTT CASSFLSGGELFF
TRBJ2-2 TRBV19 . . TGTGCCAGTAGTTCAGCGGCAGATCGGGAGCTGTTTTTT CASSSAADRELFF
TRBJ2-7 TRBV28 . . TGTGCCAGCAGTTTGGCGGGGAGGAGTGGGGAGCAGTACTTC CASSLAGRSGEQYF
TRBJ1-3 TRBV7-6 . . TGTGCCAGCAGCTTAGCGTGGGCAAGCTCTGGAAACACCATATATTTT CASSLAWASSGNTIYF
TRBJ2-7 TRBV20-1 . . TGCAGTGCTAGAGATCAGGACGAGCAGTACTTC CSARDQDEQYF
TRBJ1-1 TRBV15 TRBD1 . TGTGCCACCAGCAGAGTCAGGGGGCTTAACCTGAACACTGAAGCTTTCTTT CATSRVRGLNLNTEAFF
TRBJ2-2 TRBV24-1 TRBD2 . TGTGCCACCAGTGCCCTGACTAGCGGGGGAGCGAACACCGGGGAGCTGTTTTTT CATSALTSGGANTGELFF